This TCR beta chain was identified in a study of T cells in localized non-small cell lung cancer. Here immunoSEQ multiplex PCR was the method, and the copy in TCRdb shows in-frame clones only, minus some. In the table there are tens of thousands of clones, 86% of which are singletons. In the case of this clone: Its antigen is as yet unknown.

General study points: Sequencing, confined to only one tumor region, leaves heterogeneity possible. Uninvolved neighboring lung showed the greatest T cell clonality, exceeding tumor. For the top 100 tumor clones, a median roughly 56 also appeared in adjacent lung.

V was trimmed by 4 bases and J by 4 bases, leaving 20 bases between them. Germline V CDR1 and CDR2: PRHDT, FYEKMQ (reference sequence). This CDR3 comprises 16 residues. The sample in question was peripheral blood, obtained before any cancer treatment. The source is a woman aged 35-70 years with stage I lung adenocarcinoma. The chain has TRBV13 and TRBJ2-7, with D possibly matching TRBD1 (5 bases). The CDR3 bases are TGTGCCAGCAGCTACCTAACCGTTCAGGGCGAGTACGAGCAGTACTTC. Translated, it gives CASSYLTVQGEYEQYF.